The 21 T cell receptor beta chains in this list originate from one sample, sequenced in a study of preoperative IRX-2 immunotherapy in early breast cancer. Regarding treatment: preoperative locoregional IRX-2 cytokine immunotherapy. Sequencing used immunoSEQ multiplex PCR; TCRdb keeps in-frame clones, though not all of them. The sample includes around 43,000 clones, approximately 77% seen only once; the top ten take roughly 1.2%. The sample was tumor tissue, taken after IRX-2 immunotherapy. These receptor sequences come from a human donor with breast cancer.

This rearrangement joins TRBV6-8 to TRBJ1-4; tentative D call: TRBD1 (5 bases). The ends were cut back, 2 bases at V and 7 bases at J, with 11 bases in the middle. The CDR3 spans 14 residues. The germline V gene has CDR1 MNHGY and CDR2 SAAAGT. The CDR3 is CASSYQGGSEKLFF. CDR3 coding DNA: TGTGCCAGCAGTTACCAGGGAGGGAGTGAAAAACTGTTTTTT.

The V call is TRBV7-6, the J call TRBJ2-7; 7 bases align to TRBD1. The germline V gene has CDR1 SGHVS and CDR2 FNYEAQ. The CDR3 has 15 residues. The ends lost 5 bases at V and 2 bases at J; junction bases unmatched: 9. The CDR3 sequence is CASSPQRGLTYEQYF. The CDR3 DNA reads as TGTGCCAGCAGCCCACAGAGGGGGCTTACCTACGAGCAGTACTTC.

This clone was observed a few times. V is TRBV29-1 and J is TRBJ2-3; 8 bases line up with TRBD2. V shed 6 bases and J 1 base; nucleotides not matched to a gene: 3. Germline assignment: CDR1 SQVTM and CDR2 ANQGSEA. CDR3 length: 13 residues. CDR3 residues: CSVKTSGTDTQYF. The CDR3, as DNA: TGCAGCGTAAAGACTAGCGGCACAGATACGCAGTATTTT.

The CDR3 sequence: CASSSTDTQYF. DNA for the CDR3: TGTGCCAGCAGCAGCACAGATACGCAGTATTTT. The chain recombines TRBV6-9 with TRBJ2-3; D is undetermined. The CDR3 runs 11 residues. Germline V lookup: CDR1 MNHGY, CDR2 SVAAGI. Trimming left V 6 bases short and J 0 bases short, with 1 base between.

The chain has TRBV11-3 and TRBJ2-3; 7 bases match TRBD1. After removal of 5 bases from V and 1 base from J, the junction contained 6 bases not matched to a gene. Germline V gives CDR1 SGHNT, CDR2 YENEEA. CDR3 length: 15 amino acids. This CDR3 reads CASSPTGTRTDTQYF. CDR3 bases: TGTGCCAGCAGCCCGACAGGGACCCGCACAGATACGCAGTATTTT.

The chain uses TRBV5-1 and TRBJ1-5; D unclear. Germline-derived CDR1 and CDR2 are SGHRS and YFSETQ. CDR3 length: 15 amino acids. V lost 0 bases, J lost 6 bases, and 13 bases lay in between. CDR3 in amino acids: CASSLEYGEAQPQHF. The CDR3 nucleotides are TGCGCCAGCAGCTTGGAGTACGGGGAGGCTCAGCCCCAGCATTTT.

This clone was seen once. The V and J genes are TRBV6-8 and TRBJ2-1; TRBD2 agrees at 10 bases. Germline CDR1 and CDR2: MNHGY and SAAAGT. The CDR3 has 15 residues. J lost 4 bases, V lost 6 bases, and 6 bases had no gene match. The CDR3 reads CASRRLAGAYNEQFF. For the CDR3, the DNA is TGTGCCAGCAGAAGACTAGCGGGTGCATACAATGAGCAGTTCTTC.

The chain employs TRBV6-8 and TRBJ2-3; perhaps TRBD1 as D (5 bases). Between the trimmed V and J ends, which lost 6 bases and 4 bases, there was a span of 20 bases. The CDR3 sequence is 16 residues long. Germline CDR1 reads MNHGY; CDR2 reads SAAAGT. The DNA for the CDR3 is TGTGCCAGCAGCCGACCCCGACAGTTTCCGGCAGATACGCAGTATTTT. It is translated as CASSRPRQFPADTQYF.

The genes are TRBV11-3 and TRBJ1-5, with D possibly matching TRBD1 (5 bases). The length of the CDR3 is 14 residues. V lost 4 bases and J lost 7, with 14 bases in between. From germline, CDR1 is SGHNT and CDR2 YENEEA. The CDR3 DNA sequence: TGTGCCAGCAGCTCCCTCCCCCGGGACCAGCCCCAGCATTTT. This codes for CASSSLPRDQPQHF.

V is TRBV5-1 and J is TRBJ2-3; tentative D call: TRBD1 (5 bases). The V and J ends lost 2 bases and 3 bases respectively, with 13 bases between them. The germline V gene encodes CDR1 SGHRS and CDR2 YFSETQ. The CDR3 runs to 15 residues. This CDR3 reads CASSFQGFQTDTQYF. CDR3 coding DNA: TGCGCCAGCAGCTTTCAGGGTTTTCAGACAGATACGCAGTATTTT.

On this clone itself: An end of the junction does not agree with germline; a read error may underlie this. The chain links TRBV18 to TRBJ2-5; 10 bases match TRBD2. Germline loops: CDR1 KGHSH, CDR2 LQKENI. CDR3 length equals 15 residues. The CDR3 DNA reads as TGTGCCAGCTCACCTTTACAGCGGGAGGGGGAGATCCAGTACTTC. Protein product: CASSPLQREGEIQYF.

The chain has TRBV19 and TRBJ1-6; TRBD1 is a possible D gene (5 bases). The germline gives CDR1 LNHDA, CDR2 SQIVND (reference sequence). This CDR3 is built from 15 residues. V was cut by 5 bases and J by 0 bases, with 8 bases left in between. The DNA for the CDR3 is TGTGCCAGTAGTTCGAGGGGCTCCTATAATTCACCCCTCCACTTT. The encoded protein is CASSSRGSYNSPLHF.

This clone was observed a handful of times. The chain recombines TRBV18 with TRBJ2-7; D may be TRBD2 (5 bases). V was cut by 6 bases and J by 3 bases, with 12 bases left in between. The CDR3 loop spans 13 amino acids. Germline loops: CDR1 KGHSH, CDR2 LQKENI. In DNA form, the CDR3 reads TGTGCCAGCTCTCTTGAGGGCCTCTACGAGCAGTACTTC. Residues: CASSLEGLYEQYF.

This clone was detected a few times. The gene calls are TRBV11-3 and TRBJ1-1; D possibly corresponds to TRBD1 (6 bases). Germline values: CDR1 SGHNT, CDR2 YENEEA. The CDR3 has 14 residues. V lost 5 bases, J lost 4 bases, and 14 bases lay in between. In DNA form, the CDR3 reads TGTGCCAGCAGCCTCGGACAGCTAACCACTGAAGCTTTCTTT. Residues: CASSLGQLTTEAFF.

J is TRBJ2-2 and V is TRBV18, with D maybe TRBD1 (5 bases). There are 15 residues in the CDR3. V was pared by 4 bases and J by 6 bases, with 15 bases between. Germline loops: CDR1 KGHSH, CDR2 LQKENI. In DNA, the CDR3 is TGTGCCAGCTCACTGCAGGGAATTGTGTCCGGGGAGCTGTTTTTT. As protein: CASSLQGIVSGELFF. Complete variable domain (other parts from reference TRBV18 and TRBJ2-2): NAGVMQNPRHLVRRRGQEARLRCSPMKGHSHVYWYRQLPEEGLKFMVYLQKENIIDESGMPKERFSAEFPKEGPSILRIQQVVRGDSAAYFCASSLQGIVSGELFFGEGSRLTVL.

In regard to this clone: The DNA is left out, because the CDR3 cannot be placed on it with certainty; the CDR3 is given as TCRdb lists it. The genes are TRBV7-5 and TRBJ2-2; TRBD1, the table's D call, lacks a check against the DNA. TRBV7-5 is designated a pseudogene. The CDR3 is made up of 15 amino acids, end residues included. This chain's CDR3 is CASSFGQGATGELFF.

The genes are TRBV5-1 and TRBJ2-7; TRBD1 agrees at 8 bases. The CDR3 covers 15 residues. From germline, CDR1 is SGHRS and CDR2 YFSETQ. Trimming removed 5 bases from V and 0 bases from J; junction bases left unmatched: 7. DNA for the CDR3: TGCGCCAGCAGTCAAAATGGACAGGGCTCCTACGAGCAGTACTTC. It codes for CASSQNGQGSYEQYF.

The CDR3 loop reads CASSLGGGRTDTQYF. In nucleotides, the CDR3 is TGTGCCAGCAGCTTGGGAGGCGGCCGCACAGATACGCAGTATTTT. V usage is TRBV11-3 and J usage is TRBJ2-3, with a weak D call TRBD2 (6 bases). CDR1 is SGHNT and CDR2 is YENEEA in the germline V gene. V was trimmed by 3 bases and J by 1 base, leaving 11 bases between them. The CDR3 sequence is 15 residues long. Full variable domain (remainder filled in from reference TRBV11-3 and TRBJ2-3): EAGVVQSPRYKIIEKKQPVAFWCNPISGHNTLYWYLQNLGQGPELLIRYENEEAVDDSQLPKDRFSAERLKGVDSTLKIQPAELGDSAVYLCASSLGGGRTDTQYFGPGTRLTVL.

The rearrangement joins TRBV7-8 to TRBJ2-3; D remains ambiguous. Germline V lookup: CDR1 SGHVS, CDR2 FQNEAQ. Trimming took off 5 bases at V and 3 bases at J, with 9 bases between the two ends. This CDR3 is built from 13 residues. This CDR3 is CASSVGYTDTQYF. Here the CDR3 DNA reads TGTGCCAGCAGCGTAGGATATACAGATACGCAGTATTTT.

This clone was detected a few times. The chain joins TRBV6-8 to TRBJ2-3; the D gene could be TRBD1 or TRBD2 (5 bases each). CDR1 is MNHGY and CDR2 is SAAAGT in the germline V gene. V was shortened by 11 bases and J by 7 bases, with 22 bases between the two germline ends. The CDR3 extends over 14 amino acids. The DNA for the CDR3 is TGTGCCGCCGAGAGGGACCAAGTAATAAATACGCAGTATTTT. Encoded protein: CAAERDQVINTQYF.

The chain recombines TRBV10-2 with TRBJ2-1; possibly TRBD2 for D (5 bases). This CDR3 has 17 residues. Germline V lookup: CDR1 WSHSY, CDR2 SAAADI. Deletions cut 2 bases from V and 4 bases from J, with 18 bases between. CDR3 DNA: TGCGCCAGCAGTGAGGGTCCCGCGGGCGGCCTATACAATGAGCAGTTCTTC. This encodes CASSEGPAGGLYNEQFF.